This T cell receptor beta chain emerged from a study of shared clonotypes between healthy human individuals. Whole-study results and caveats: The authors expected sequencing depth to affect clonotype sharing among donors.

The ends lost 1 base at V and 0 bases at J; junction bases unmatched: 0. The germline CDR1 and CDR2 sequences are SGHVS and FNYEAQ. The CDR3 spans 14 residues. This clone has a single count. The antigen is undetermined. TCRdb keeps only in-frame clones here, not all; method: immunoSEQ multiplex PCR. The table shows a few million clones, with 95% occurring only once. The sequence was collected from a man younger than 35 in good health. Sequenced sample: naive CD4+ T cells sorted from blood. The subset is: CD45RA+ positively selected. The chain is built from TRBV7-6 and TRBJ2-7; the match to TRBD1 covers 7 bases. CDR3 in DNA: TGTGCCAGCAGCTTAGGGGACAGCTCCTACGAGCAGTACTTC. Protein: CASSLGDSSYEQYF.